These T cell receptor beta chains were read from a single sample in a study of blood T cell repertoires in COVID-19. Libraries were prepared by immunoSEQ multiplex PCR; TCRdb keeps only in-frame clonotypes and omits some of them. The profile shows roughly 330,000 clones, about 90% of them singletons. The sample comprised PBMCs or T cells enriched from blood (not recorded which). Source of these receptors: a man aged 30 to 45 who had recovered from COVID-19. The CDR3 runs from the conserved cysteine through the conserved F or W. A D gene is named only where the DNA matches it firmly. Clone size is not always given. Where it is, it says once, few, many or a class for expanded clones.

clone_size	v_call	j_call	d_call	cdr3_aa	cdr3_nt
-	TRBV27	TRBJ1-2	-	CASRQANYGYTF	TGTGCCAGCCGTCAGGCAAACTATGGCTACACCTTC
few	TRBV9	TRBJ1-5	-	CPAGDDQPQHF	TGCCCAGCGGGGGACGATCAGCCCCAGCATTTT
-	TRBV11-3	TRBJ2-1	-	CASSFAAYNEQFF	TGTGCCAGCAGCTTTGCAGCCTACAATGAGCAGTTCTTC
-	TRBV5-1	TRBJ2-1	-	CASSLVQVDNEQFF	TGCGCCAGCAGCTTGGTCCAGGTGGACAATGAGCAGTTCTTC
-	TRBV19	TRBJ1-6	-	CASSSGQYSPLHF	TGTGCCAGTAGTAGTGGACAGTATTCACCCCTCCACTTT
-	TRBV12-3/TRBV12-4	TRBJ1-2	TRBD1	CASSQGEVYGYTF	TGTGCCAGCAGTCAGGGGGAGGTCTATGGCTACACCTTC
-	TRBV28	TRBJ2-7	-	CASSLSDIPYEQYF	TGTGCCAGCAGTCTCTCGGACATCCCCTACGAGCAGTACTTC
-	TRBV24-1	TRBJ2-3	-	CATSDSGGASNTQYF	TGTGCCACCAGTGATAGTGGGGGGGCGAGTAATACGCAGTATTTT
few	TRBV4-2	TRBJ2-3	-	CASSQPGFDTDTQYF	TGTGCCAGCAGCCAGCCCGGGTTCGACACAGATACGCAGTATTTT
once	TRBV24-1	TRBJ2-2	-	CATRSRGGLEELFF	TGTGCCACCAGGAGCAGAGGGGGTTTGGAGGAGCTGTTTTTT
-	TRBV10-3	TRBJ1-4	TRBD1	CAISPGQGLANEKLFF	TGTGCCATCAGCCCGGGACAGGGGCTAGCTAATGAAAAACTGTTTTTT
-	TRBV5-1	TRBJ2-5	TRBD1	CASRQTGGETQYF	TGCGCCAGCAGACAGACAGGGGGAGAGACCCAGTACTTC
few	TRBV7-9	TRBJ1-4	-	CASSLEVGREKLFF	TGTGCCAGCAGCTTAGAAGTTGGGCGTGAAAAACTGTTTTTT
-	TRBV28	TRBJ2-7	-	CATVSGYEQYF	TGTGCCACCGTTAGTGGTTACGAGCAGTACTTC
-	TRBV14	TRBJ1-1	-	CASSQMFGGRNTEAFF	TGTGCCAGCAGCCAAATGTTCGGGGGGCGGAACACTGAAGCTTTCTTT
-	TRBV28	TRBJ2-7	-	CASSDYFYEQYF	TGTGCCAGCAGTGACTATTTCTACGAGCAGTACTTC
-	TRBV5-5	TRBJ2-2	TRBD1	CASSPNEGQYTGELFF	TGTGCCAGCAGCCCAAACGAGGGACAGTACACCGGGGAGCTGTTTTTT
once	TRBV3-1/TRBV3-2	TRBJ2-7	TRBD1	CASSQGTGGREQYF	TGTGCCAGCAGCCAAGGGACAGGGGGGCGCGAGCAGTACTTC
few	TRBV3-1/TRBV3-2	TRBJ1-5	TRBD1	CASSLGTGFSQPQHF	TGTGCCAGCAGCCTGGGGACAGGGTTCAGTCAGCCCCAGCATTTT
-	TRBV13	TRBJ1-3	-	CASSLGTVISGNTIYF	TGTGCCAGCAGCTTAGGGACAGTCATCTCTGGAAACACCATATATTTT
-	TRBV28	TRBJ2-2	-	CASSLGATNTGELFF	TGTGCCAGCAGTTTAGGGGCAACGAACACCGGGGAGCTGTTTTTT
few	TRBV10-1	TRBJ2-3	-	CASSDRGVTDTQYF	TGCGCCAGCAGTGACCGGGGTGTCACAGATACGCAGTATTTT
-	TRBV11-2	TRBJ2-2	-	CASSLILQGGTGELFF	TGTGCCAGCAGCTTAATTCTTCAGGGGGGCACCGGGGAGCTGTTTTTT
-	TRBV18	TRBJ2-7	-	CASSKGAVTYEQYF	TGTGCCAGCTCGAAAGGGGCTGTAACCTACGAGCAGTACTTC
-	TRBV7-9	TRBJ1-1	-	CASSSPYPPTEAFF	TGTGCCAGCAGCTCGCCCTATCCTCCCACTGAAGCTTTCTTT
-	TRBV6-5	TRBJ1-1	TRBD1	CANAGGGYTEAFF	TGTGCCAACGCCGGAGGGGGCTACACTGAAGCTTTCTTT
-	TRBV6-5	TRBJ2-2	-	CASSPNRNTGELFF	TGTGCCAGCAGTCCTAACAGGAACACCGGGGAGCTGTTTTTT
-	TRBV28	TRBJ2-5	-	CASSPQGRGKETQYF	TGTGCCAGCAGTCCACAAGGACGGGGAAAAGAGACCCAGTACTTC
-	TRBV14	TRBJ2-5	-	CASSQGSLTQYF	TGTGCCAGCAGCCAAGGTTCGCTAACCCAGTACTTC
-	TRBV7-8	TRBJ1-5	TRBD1	CASSSTGGTGNQPQHF	TGTGCCAGCAGCTCGACAGGGGGAACCGGCAATCAGCCCCAGCATTTT
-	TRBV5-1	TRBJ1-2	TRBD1	CASSIQGDGYTF	TGCGCCAGCAGCATACAGGGGGATGGCTACACCTTC
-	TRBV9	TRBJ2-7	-	CASSVVSGSYEQYF	TGTGCCAGCAGCGTAGTTTCGGGCTCCTACGAGCAGTACTTC
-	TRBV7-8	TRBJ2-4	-	CASSLGQGAKNIQYF	TGTGCCAGCAGCTTAGGGCAGGGCGCCAAAAACATTCAGTACTTC
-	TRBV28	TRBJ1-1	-	CASSLWGARVNTEAFF	TGTGCCAGCAGTTTATGGGGGGCGCGGGTGAACACTGAAGCTTTCTTT
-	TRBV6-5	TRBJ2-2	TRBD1	CASSYSPTGGHGELFF	TGTGCCAGCAGTTACTCGCCGACAGGGGGCCACGGGGAGCTGTTTTTT
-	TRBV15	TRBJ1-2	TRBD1	CATSSGQAVYGYTF	TGTGCCACCAGCAGTGGACAGGCGGTCTATGGCTACACCTTC
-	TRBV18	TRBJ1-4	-	CASSPQGQSNEKLFF	TGTGCCAGCTCACCGCAGGGACAATCTAATGAAAAACTGTTTTTT
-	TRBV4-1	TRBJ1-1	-	CASSPATGSTEAFF	TGCGCCAGCAGCCCGGCCACAGGGAGCACTGAAGCTTTCTTT
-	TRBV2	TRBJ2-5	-	CASSEGLREQETQYF	TGTGCCAGCAGTGAAGGGTTGAGGGAACAAGAGACCCAGTACTTC
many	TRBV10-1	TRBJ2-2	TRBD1	CASSDTGTVTGELFF	TGCGCCAGCAGCGACACCGGGACAGTCACCGGGGAGCTGTTTTTT